Following are 30 T cell receptor beta chains from one sample sequenced in a study of PD-L1 blockade in urothelial cancer. This table comes from immunoSEQ multiplex PCR, and its TCRdb copy is limited to in-frame clones, with some not included. The sample holds 38,000 or so clones, 85% seen once. The time point: pretreatment peripheral blood. The sequencing here drew on PBMCs, taken around atezolizumab (anti-PD-L1) treatment. The receptors originated from an elderly man with urothelial cancer.

This clone was counted a few times. Written as DNA, the CDR3 is TGTGCCAGCAGTTTAGGTCAGGGGGGAAAAAAACTGTTTTTT. Translation: CASSLGQGGKKLFF. The V and J genes are TRBV28 and TRBJ1-4; TRBD1 aligns across 7 bases. V shed 2 bases and J 9 bases; nucleotides not matched to a gene: 6. CDR1 and CDR2 (germline): MDHEN, SYDVKM. This CDR3 spans 14 amino acids. Together with reference TRBV28 and TRBJ1-4, the CDR3 gives the full variable domain: DVKVTQSSRYLVKRTGEKVFLECVQDMDHENMFWYRQDPGLGLRLIYFSYDVKMKEKGDIPEGYSVSREKKERFSLILESASTNQTSMYLCASSLGQGGKKLFFGSGTQLSVL.

The DNA for the CDR3 is TGTGCCAGTAGGGACAGGGGCAATGAGCAGTTCTTC. It yields the protein CASRDRGNEQFF. The rearrangement links TRBV19 to TRBJ2-1; TRBD1 aligns across 9 bases. Germline CDR1 reads LNHDA; CDR2 reads SQIVND (reference sequence). This CDR3 has 12 residues. Trimming removed 6 bases from V and 6 bases from J; junction bases left unmatched: 0.

For the CDR3, the DNA is TGTGCCAGCAGCCAAGGACTAGCGGGTAATAATGAGCAGTTCTTC. Translated: CASSQGLAGNNEQFF. This sequence joins TRBV4-2 and TRBJ2-1, with TRBD2 identical over 10 bases. Per the germline V gene, CDR1 is LGHNA and CDR2 is YNFKEQ. The V segment lost 1 base and the J segment 7 bases; nucleotides outside the gene matches: 4. CDR3 length: 15 residues.

The chain carries TRBV28 and TRBJ1-2; D might be TRBD1 (5 bases). CDR1 is MDHEN, CDR2 SYDVKM, per germline. The CDR3 loop spans 14 amino acids. Trimming took 5 bases from V and 7 from J, leaving 17 bases between them. The CDR3 DNA is TGTGCCAGCAGTCTTGGGGGGAATAAAGGTGGCTACACCTTC. This sequence encodes CASSLGGNKGGYTF.

The rearrangement links TRBV18 to TRBJ1-2; the D is unclear. The CDR3 is 14 residues long. Germline-derived CDR1 and CDR2 are KGHSH and LQKENI. Trimming took off 2 bases at V and 7 bases at J, with 14 bases between the two ends. The CDR3 spells CASSPLSKPLGYTF. In DNA form, the CDR3 reads TGTGCCAGCTCACCATTATCTAAGCCGCTTGGCTACACCTTC.

This rearrangement joins TRBV2 to TRBJ2-7, with D tentatively TRBD2 (5 bases). CDR1 and CDR2 (germline): SNHLY, FYNNEI. V lost 6 bases to trimming and J lost 4 bases, with 16 bases between them. The CDR3 runs to 14 residues. The DNA for the CDR3 is TGTGCCAGCAGCAGACTCTCGGGATCTTACGAGCAGTACTTC. It specifies CASSRLSGSYEQYF.

The chain carries TRBV9 and TRBJ2-3, with 11 bases matching TRBD2. Germline CDR1 SGDLS, CDR2 YYNGEE. V was pared by 4 bases and J by 0 bases, with 4 bases of the junction left unmatched. The CDR3 length is 16 residues. Written as DNA, the CDR3 is TGTGCCAGCAGCCCAAGGACTAGCGGGAGCACAGATACGCAGTATTTT. Protein sequence: CASSPRTSGSTDTQYF.

V usage is TRBV28 and J usage is TRBJ2-2; the D gene is possibly TRBD1 (5 bases). CDR3 length: 14 residues. V was pared by 6 bases and J by 3 bases, with 11 bases between. Germline CDR1 and CDR2: MDHEN and SYDVKM. The CDR3 reads CASSDSAYTGELFF. Written as DNA, the CDR3 is TGTGCCAGCAGCGACAGTGCCTACACCGGGGAGCTGTTTTTT.

This clone was seen just once. The chain carries TRBV9 and TRBJ2-6; D perhaps matches TRBD1 (6 bases). The V and J ends lost 0 bases and 0 bases respectively, with 10 bases between them. CDR3 length: 17 residues. Germline assignment: CDR1 SGDLS and CDR2 YYNGEE. The CDR3 DNA follows: TGTGCCAGCAGCGTAGCAGGGGTCCCCTCTGGGGCCAACGTCCTGACTTTC. Its protein is CASSVAGVPSGANVLTF.

The V and J genes are TRBV27 and TRBJ2-7; TRBD2 aligns across 7 bases. V was pared by 7 bases and J by 9 bases, with 6 bases of the junction left unmatched. CDR3 length: 11 amino acids. Germline V gene lookup returns CDR1 MNHEY and CDR2 SMNVEV (reference sequence). CDR3 in amino acids: CASTHPGGQYF. The CDR3 coding sequence is TGTGCCAGCACCCACCCGGGGGGGCAGTACTTC.

The rearrangement joins TRBV19 to TRBJ1-1; tentative D call: TRBD1 (6 bases). CDR3 length equals 14 residues. The ends were cut back, 5 bases at V and 4 bases at J, with 14 bases in the middle. The germline V gene has CDR1 LNHDA and CDR2 SQIVND (reference sequence). The CDR3 region has the DNA TGTGCCAGTAGTCCCCGGGAGGGGGGCACTGAAGCTTTCTTT. Its protein is CASSPREGGTEAFF.

The chain joins TRBV9 to TRBJ1-1; tentatively, D is TRBD1 (6 bases). The V gene lost 4 bases and the J gene lost 5 bases, with 9 bases spanning the gap. CDR3 size: 12 residues. Germline V gives CDR1 SGDLS, CDR2 YYNGEE. As DNA, the CDR3 is TGTGCCAGCAGCCGAGGGGGTACTGAAGCTTTCTTT. Protein: CASSRGGTEAFF.

The chain has TRBV6-1 and TRBJ1-5; D unclear. V lost 2 bases and J 2 bases, leaving 4 bases between the germline ends. This CDR3 comprises 13 residues. Germline V lookup: CDR1 MNHNS, CDR2 SASEGT. Written as DNA, the CDR3 is TGTGCCAGCAGTGAACAGGGCAATCAGCCCCAGCATTTT. This translates into CASSEQGNQPQHF.

The V gene is TRBV19, the J gene TRBJ2-5; D perhaps matches TRBD2 (5 bases). V was clipped by 5 bases and J by 4 bases, with 20 bases between them. Germline CDR1 LNHDA, CDR2 SQIVND (reference sequence). CDR3 size: 16 residues. Here the CDR3 DNA reads TGTGCCAGTAGTCGCGAGGGAGCAGGTGGCCGAGAGACCCAGTACTTC. Protein sequence: CASSREGAGGRETQYF.

The V gene is TRBV30, the J gene TRBJ2-3, with a tentative D call TRBD2 (6 bases). Germline V gene data show CDR1 as GTSNPN and CDR2 as SVGIG (reference sequence). V lost 0 bases to trimming and J lost 2 bases, with 12 bases between them. The CDR3 extends over 15 amino acids. As DNA, the CDR3 is TGTGCCTGGAGTGTACCGGGAGAGACCACAGATACGCAGTATTTT. It yields the protein CAWSVPGETTDTQYF.

This clone has just a few counts. The chain joins TRBV5-4 to TRBJ1-1; D gene uncertain. CDR1 SGHNT and CDR2 YYREEE come from the germline V gene (reference sequence). Trimming pared 1 base from V and 0 bases from J, leaving 10 bases between. The CDR3 spans 15 residues. The CDR3: CASSLNGDMNTEAFF. DNA of the CDR3: TGTGCCAGCAGCTTGAATGGAGATATGAACACTGAAGCTTTCTTT.

The chain joins TRBV5-1 to TRBJ1-4, with D perhaps TRBD1 (6 bases). The V end was cut by 0 bases, the J end by 7 bases, with 7 bases between. CDR1 is SGHRS, CDR2 YFSETQ, per germline. The CDR3 spans 13 residues. The CDR3 DNA reads TGCGCCAGCAGCTTGGGGGACATTGAAAAACTGTTTTTT. Its protein is CASSLGDIEKLFF.

The chain combines TRBV6-6 with TRBJ1-2, with TRBD1 matching 9 bases. CDR1 and CDR2 from the germline V gene are MNHNY and SVGAGI (reference sequence). CDR3 size: 15 residues. V trimming: 0 bases; J trimming: 2 bases; junction bases outside the gene matches: 1. CDR3 coding DNA: TGTGCCAGCAGTTACTCGGGGACAGGGAACTATGGCTACACCTTC. Translating gives CASSYSGTGNYGYTF.

This chain uses TRBV29-1 with TRBJ1-2, with D maybe TRBD1 (5 bases). There are 13 residues in the CDR3. Trimming shortened V by 4 bases and J by 1 base, and 10 bases separated the two germline ends. Germline-derived CDR1 and CDR2 are SQVTM and ANQGSEA. The CDR3 DNA reads as TGCAGCGTTGGCCAGGGCCTTAACTATGGCTACACCTTC. Translated, it gives CSVGQGLNYGYTF.

DNA of the CDR3: TGTGCCAGCAGCTTCCTCCCCCGGTACGAGCAGTACTTC. Its protein product is CASSFLPRYEQYF. This chain connects TRBV11-2 to TRBJ2-7; D uncertain. There are 13 residues in the CDR3. The ends were cut back, 3 bases at V and 4 bases at J, with 10 bases in the middle. The germline gives CDR1 SGHAT, CDR2 FQNNGV.

The V call is TRBV5-1, the J call TRBJ2-3; TRBD1 agrees at 11 bases. Germline V gene sequence: CDR1 SGHRS, CDR2 YFSETQ. Losses at the gene ends were 3 bases for V and 7 bases for J; bases not matched to a gene: 22. This CDR3 is built from 20 residues. CDR3 region: CASSYPGTGGRGSAAYTQYF. The CDR3 DNA reads TGCGCCAGCAGCTATCCCGGGACAGGGGGACGGGGGTCCGCTGCGTATACGCAGTATTTT. Full variable domain (missing parts from reference TRBV5-1 and TRBJ2-3): KAGVTQTPRYLIKTRGQQVTLSCSPISGHRSVSWYQQTPGQGLQFLFEYFSETQRNKGNFPGRFSGRQFSNSRSEMNVSTLELGDSALYLCASSYPGTGGRGSAAYTQYFGPGTRLTVL.

The chain links TRBV7-2 to TRBJ1-1; no reliable D call. This CDR3 region has 11 residues. V lost 4 bases and J 3 bases, leaving 3 bases between the germline ends. Germline lookup yields CDR1 SGHTA and CDR2 FQGNSA. The CDR3 here is CASSSYTEAFF. CDR3 nucleotides: TGTGCCAGCAGCTCATACACTGAAGCTTTCTTT.

The CDR3 DNA follows: TGTGCCAGCAGTCCGGGACTAGGAGGGATCGAGCAGTACTTC. This encodes CASSPGLGGIEQYF. The rearrangement links TRBV6-1 to TRBJ2-7; 8 bases are shared with TRBD2. This CDR3 region has 14 residues. Germline CDR1 is MNHNS and CDR2 is SASEGT. With 5 bases clipped from V and 6 bases from J, the junction kept 9 bases outside the gene matches.

This chain links TRBV4-2 with TRBJ2-1; 7 bases align to TRBD1. The CDR3 runs 17 residues. The trim removed 3 bases at V and 0 bases at J, leaving 8 bases unmatched. Germline V gene lookup returns CDR1 LGHNA and CDR2 YNFKEQ. CDR3 in DNA: TGTGCCAGCAGCCAGAGAGCCGGGACAGCCTCCTACAATGAGCAGTTCTTC. Translating gives CASSQRAGTASYNEQFF.

This clone was detected a few times. The rearrangement uses TRBV2 and TRBJ2-7; 12 nucleotides match TRBD2. With V trimmed by 5 bases and J by 0 bases, 11 bases remained unmatched. This CDR3 spans 18 amino acids. Germline V gene data show CDR1 as SNHLY and CDR2 as FYNNEI. DNA for the CDR3: TGTGCCAGCAGTCCATGGACTAGCGGGACGTCAAGCTCCTACGAGCAGTACTTC. Its protein product is CASSPWTSGTSSSYEQYF.

This clone was seen a single time. V usage is TRBV21-1 and J usage is TRBJ2-7; the tabulated D call, TRBD2, remains unverified against the DNA. TRBV21-1 has pseudogene status. The CDR3 totals 11 residues. CDR3 coding DNA: TGTGCCAGCAGCAAAGGTAACGAGCAGTACTTC. Amino acids: CASSKGNEQYF.

CDR3 sequence reads: CASTYDLERNTEAFF. CDR3 in DNA: TGCGCCAGCACCTACGACCTAGAACGGAACACTGAAGCTTTCTTT. J is TRBJ1-1 and V is TRBV5-1; no clear D. V lost 6 bases and J lost 1, with 16 bases in between. CDR1 and CDR2 (germline): SGHRS, YFSETQ. CDR3 length: 15 residues. The full variable domain, with the rest looked up from reference TRBV5-1 and TRBJ1-1, is KAGVTQTPRYLIKTRGQQVTLSCSPISGHRSVSWYQQTPGQGLQFLFEYFSETQRNKGNFPGRFSGRQFSNSRSEMNVSTLELGDSALYLCASTYDLERNTEAFFGQGTRLTVV.

This chain connects TRBV19 to TRBJ2-3; 8 bases are a match to TRBD2. The J segment lost 3 bases and the V segment lost 5 bases, leaving 13 bases of the junction unmatched. The germline gives CDR1 LNHDA, CDR2 SQIVND (reference sequence). The CDR3 runs to 17 residues. CDR3 region: CASSPHDNPSGTDTQYF. CDR3 nucleotide sequence: TGTGCCAGTAGTCCCCACGATAATCCTAGCGGGACAGATACGCAGTATTTT.

The chain carries TRBV19 and TRBJ2-2; weak D call: TRBD1 (6 bases). This CDR3 region has 14 residues. V dropped 7 bases and J dropped 4 bases, with 13 bases sitting between them. Germline loops: CDR1 LNHDA, CDR2 SQIVND (reference sequence). CDR3 DNA sequence: TGTGCCAGTATGGGTCAGGGGTCCACCGGGGAGCTGTTTTTT. It is translated as CASMGQGSTGELFF.

The chain joins TRBV7-6 to TRBJ2-1; TRBD1 might be the D (6 bases). The V end lost 4 bases, the J end lost 9 bases, and 16 bases lay between the germline ends. The CDR3 is 14 residues long. Germline V gene lookup returns CDR1 SGHVS and CDR2 FNYEAQ. The CDR3 region has the DNA TGTGCCAGCAGCTCCGAACGGACAGTCGGTGAGCAGTTCTTC. Protein sequence: CASSSERTVGEQFF.